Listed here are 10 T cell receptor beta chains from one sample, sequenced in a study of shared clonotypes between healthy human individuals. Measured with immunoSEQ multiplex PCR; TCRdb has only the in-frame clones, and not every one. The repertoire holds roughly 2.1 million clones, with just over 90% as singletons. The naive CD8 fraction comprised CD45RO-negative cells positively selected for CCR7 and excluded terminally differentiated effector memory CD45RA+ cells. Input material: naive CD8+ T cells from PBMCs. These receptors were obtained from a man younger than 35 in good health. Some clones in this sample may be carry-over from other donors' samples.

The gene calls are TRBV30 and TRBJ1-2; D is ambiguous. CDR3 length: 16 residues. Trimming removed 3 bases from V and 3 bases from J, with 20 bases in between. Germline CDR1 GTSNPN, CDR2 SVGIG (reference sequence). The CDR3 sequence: CAWSPRPVPQDYGYTF. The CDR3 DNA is TGTGCCTGGAGCCCACGACCCGTGCCCCAGGACTATGGCTACACCTTC.

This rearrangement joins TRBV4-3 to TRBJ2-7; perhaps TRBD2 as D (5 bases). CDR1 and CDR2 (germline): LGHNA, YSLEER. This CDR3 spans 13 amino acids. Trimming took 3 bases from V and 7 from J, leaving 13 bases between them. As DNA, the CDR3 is TGCGCCAGCAGCCACTACACCGGGGATGAGCAGTACTTC. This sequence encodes CASSHYTGDEQYF.

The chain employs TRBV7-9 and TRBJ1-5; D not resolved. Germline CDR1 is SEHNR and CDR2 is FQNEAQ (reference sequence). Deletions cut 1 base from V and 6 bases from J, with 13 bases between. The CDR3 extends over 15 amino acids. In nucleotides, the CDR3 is TGTGCCAGCAGCTTAGTGGGAATCGGTCCTCAGCCCCAGCATTTT. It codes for CASSLVGIGPQPQHF.

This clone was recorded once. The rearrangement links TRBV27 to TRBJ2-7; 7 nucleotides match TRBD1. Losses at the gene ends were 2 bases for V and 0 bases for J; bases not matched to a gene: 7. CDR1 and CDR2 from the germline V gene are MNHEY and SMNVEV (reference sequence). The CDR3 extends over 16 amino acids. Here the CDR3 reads CASSLRAGGSSYEQYF. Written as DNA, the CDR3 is TGTGCCAGCAGTTTACGAGCAGGGGGTAGCTCCTACGAGCAGTACTTC.

Here the CDR3 reads CASSLGEYYEQYF. CDR3 DNA sequence: TGTGCCAGCAGTTTAGGGGAGTACTACGAGCAGTACTTC. The V and J genes are TRBV27 and TRBJ2-7; possibly TRBD2 for D (5 bases). The CDR3 loop spans 13 amino acids. V gave up 2 bases and J gave up 3 bases, with 8 bases separating them. Germline loops: CDR1 MNHEY, CDR2 SMNVEV (reference sequence).

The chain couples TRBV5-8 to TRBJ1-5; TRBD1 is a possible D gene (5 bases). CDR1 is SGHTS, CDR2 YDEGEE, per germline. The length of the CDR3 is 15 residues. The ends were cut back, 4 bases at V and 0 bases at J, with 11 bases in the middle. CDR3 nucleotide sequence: TGTGCCAGCAGCGTTACAGGTTATAGCAATCAGCCCCAGCATTTT. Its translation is CASSVTGYSNQPQHF.

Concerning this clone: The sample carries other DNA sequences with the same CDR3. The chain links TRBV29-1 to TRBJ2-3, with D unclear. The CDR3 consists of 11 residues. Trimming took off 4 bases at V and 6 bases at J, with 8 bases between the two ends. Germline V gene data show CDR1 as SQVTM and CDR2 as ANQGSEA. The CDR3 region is CSVGAGDTQYF. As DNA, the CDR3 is TGCAGCGTTGGGGCAGGCGATACGCAGTATTTT.

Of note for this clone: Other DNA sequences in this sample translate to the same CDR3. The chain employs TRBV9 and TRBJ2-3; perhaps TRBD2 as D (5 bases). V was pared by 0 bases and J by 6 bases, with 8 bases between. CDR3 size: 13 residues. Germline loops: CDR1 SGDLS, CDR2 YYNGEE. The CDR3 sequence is CASSVGTPDTQYF. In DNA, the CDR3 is TGTGCCAGCAGCGTAGGGACTCCCGATACGCAGTATTTT.

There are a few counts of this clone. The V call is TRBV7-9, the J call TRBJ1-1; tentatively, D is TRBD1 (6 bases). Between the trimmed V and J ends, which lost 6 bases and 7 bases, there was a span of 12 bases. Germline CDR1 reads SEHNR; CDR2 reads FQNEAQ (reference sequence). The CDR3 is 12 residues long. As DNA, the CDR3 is TGTGCCAGCAGGTTTCGGGACATTGAAGCTTTCTTT. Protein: CASRFRDIEAFF.

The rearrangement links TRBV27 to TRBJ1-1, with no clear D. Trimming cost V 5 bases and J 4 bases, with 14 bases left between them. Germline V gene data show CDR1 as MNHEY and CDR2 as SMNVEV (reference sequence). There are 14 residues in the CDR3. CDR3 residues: CASSPVASSTEAFF. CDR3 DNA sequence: TGTGCCAGCAGTCCCGTGGCCTCGAGCACTGAAGCTTTCTTT.